Described below is a single T cell receptor (beta chain) sequence and its context. No antigen is known for it. The data were obtained in a study of vaccination effects on CD4 cells after COVID-19. The method was immunoSEQ multiplex PCR; TCRdb's version includes in-frame clones alone and lacks a portion of them. The sample lists 37,000 or so clones, under 70% seen once, with just under 15% in the top ten. The germline V gene has CDR1 SNHLY and CDR2 FYNNEI. V lost 1 base to trimming and J lost 7 bases; unmatched junction nucleotides: 15. The CDR3 runs 18 residues. Peptide-pool stimulation followed by sequencing identified expanded antigen-specific CD4+ clonotypes in the ViraFEST assay. The culture ran for about 10 days, and then CD4+ T cells were isolated. Recipients of the vaccine had no prior SARS-CoV-2 infection and negative nucleocapsid antibodies.

This clonotype was obtained from a human donor who received a COVID-19 vaccine. The chain carries TRBV2 and TRBJ2-7; 11 positions match TRBD2. Here the sequenced sample was CD4+ T cells from PBMCs cultured with HCoV-OC43 spike peptides, taken before COVID-19 vaccination. Subset noted: HCoV-OC43 spike overlapping peptide pool stimulation. The CDR3 DNA sequence: TGTGCCAGCAGTGAAGGAACGGGACTAGCGGACCCGTCGCGGGAGCAGTACTTC. It codes for CASSEGTGLADPSREQYF.